One and the same sample provided the 25 T cell receptor beta chains below, sequenced in a study of OX40 agonist ivuxolimab in advanced cancers. Produced via immunoSEQ multiplex PCR; TCRdb's table is partial and in-frame only. The table records approximately 130,000 clones, 90% to 95% of them present only once. The sample here was CD4+ or CD8+ T cells sorted from blood, taken in a trial of the OX40 agonist ivuxolimab. All receptors derive from an adult with an advanced solid tumor such as melanoma, head and neck, liver or kidney cancer.

The gene calls are TRBV10-1 and TRBJ1-1; perhaps TRBD1 as D (6 bases). V gave up 2 bases and J gave up 8 bases, with 12 bases separating them. This CDR3 has 13 residues. Germline values: CDR1 WNHNN, CDR2 SYGVQD (reference sequence). DNA of the CDR3: TGCGCCAGCAGTGAGGGGGGCAGGGTCGAAGCTTTCTTT. It is translated as CASSEGGRVEAFF.

The chain recombines TRBV5-1 with TRBJ2-5; 10 bases agree with TRBD2. The CDR3 consists of 15 residues. The germline CDR1 and CDR2 sequences are SGHRS and YFSETQ. Unmatched junction bases numbered 8, after V lost 4 bases and J lost 5 bases. The CDR3 here is CASSREAGGPETQYF. As DNA, the CDR3 is TGCGCCAGCAGCAGGGAAGCGGGAGGGCCCGAGACCCAGTACTTC.

The rearrangement uses TRBV4-1 and TRBJ2-7; 10 bases map to TRBD2. V lost 0 bases and J lost 4; bases outside the gene matches: 9. Germline CDR1 is MGHRA and CDR2 is YSYEKL. The CDR3 has 17 residues. The CDR3 DNA follows: TGCGCCAGCAGCCAAGATCCTGCTAGCGGGAGCGGGTACGAGCAGTACTTC. It yields the protein CASSQDPASGSGYEQYF.

The chain combines TRBV2 with TRBJ2-7; D is unresolved. The CDR3 runs 12 residues. V was pared by 6 bases and J by 6 bases, with 12 bases between. Germline loops: CDR1 SNHLY, CDR2 FYNNEI. The CDR3 loop is CASSALGGEQYF. The CDR3 DNA reads TGTGCCAGCAGCGCACTGGGTGGCGAGCAGTACTTC.

The chain is built from TRBV5-5 and TRBJ1-2; D remains unclear. Germline CDR1 reads SGHKS; CDR2 reads YYEKEE (reference sequence). The CDR3 is 12 amino acids. V was cut by 5 bases and J by 7 bases, with 12 bases left in between. The CDR3 is CASRPGVGGYTF. The CDR3 coding sequence is TGTGCCAGCAGGCCAGGCGTGGGTGGCTACACCTTC.

The rearrangement links TRBV4-2 to TRBJ1-2, with 9 nucleotides matching TRBD1. Germline trimming cut 5 bases from V and 3 bases from J; bases unmatched to any gene: 10. CDR3 size: 16 residues. Germline V lookup: CDR1 LGHNA, CDR2 YNFKEQ. The CDR3: CASSLAGTGTHYGYTF. In DNA, the CDR3 is TGTGCCAGCAGCTTGGCCGGGACAGGGACTCACTATGGCTACACCTTC.

V gene TRBV7-2 combines with J gene TRBJ2-1; a weak D match, TRBD1 (6 bases). Trimming cost V 4 bases and J 2 bases, with 12 bases left between them. The germline gives CDR1 SGHTA, CDR2 FQGNSA. The CDR3 runs 15 residues. The CDR3 sequence is CASSSFRGTYNEQFF. Here the CDR3 DNA reads TGTGCCAGCAGCTCCTTCAGGGGAACCTACAATGAGCAGTTCTTC. The variable domain in full, with the rest retrieved from reference TRBV7-2 and TRBJ2-1, is GAGVSQSPSNKVTEKGKDVELRCDPISGHTALYWYRQSLGQGLEFLIYFQGNSAPDKSGLPSDRFSAERTGGSVSTLTIQRTQQEDSAVYLCASSSFRGTYNEQFFGPGTRLTVL.

The chain couples TRBV5-1 to TRBJ2-1, with TRBD2 identical over 8 bases. Germline CDR1 is SGHRS and CDR2 is YFSETQ. Germline trimming cut 3 bases from V and 9 bases from J; bases unmatched to any gene: 5. The CDR3 is 13 residues long. CDR3 amino acids: CASSSTGGSEQFF. CDR3 DNA: TGCGCCAGCAGCTCGACGGGAGGGAGTGAGCAGTTCTTC.

V usage is TRBV11-3 and J usage is TRBJ2-7; D perhaps matches TRBD1 (7 bases). CDR3 size: 13 residues. The V end was cut by 6 bases, the J end by 1 base, with 10 bases between. The germline V gene encodes CDR1 SGHNT and CDR2 YENEEA. As DNA, the CDR3 is TGTGCCAGCAGTCCAGGGGGGTCCTACGAGCAGTACTTC. This codes for CASSPGGSYEQYF.

The chain employs TRBV6-1 and TRBJ2-5; D is ambiguous. This CDR3 has 13 residues. The V end was cut by 6 bases, the J end by 5 bases, with 13 bases between. Germline assignment: CDR1 MNHNS and CDR2 SASEGT. CDR3 amino acids: CASRGGPEETQYF. The CDR3 bases are TGTGCCAGCAGGGGTGGGCCGGAGGAGACCCAGTACTTC.

V is TRBV27 and J is TRBJ2-7, with D unresolved. V dropped 4 bases and J dropped 12 bases, with 19 bases sitting between them. CDR3 size: 13 residues. CDR1 is MNHEY, CDR2 SMNVEV, per germline (reference sequence). The CDR3 DNA reads as TGTGCCAGCAGTTCCGTTGCCGGGCCTAGAGCGTACTTC. It yields the protein CASSSVAGPRAYF.

The rearrangement links TRBV28 to TRBJ2-7, with D tentatively TRBD1 (6 bases). The germline V and J ends were trimmed by 6 bases and 6 bases, with 15 bases remaining between them. The germline V gene encodes CDR1 MDHEN and CDR2 SYDVKM. This CDR3 spans 13 amino acids. The chain's CDR3 is CASSPSARGEQYF. CDR3 bases: TGTGCCAGCAGCCCATCGGCCAGGGGCGAGCAGTACTTC. Combining the CDR3 with reference TRBV28 and TRBJ2-7 gives the whole variable domain DVKVTQSSRYLVKRTGEKVFLECVQDMDHENMFWYRQDPGLGLRLIYFSYDVKMKEKGDIPEGYSVSREKKERFSLILESASTNQTSMYLCASSPSARGEQYFGPGTRLTVT.

The rearrangement uses TRBV9 and TRBJ2-3, with 9 positions matching TRBD2. Germline assignment: CDR1 SGDLS and CDR2 YYNGEE. Trimming at V came to 0 bases and at J to 4 bases, leaving 3 bases not matched to a gene. This CDR3 contains 15 residues. The DNA of the CDR3 is TGTGCCAGCAGCGTAGGGGGACTAGCCCCAGATACGCAGTATTTT. This translates into CASSVGGLAPDTQYF.

This chain links TRBV6-1 with TRBJ1-2, with D perhaps TRBD1 (6 bases). CDR3 length equals 14 residues. Germline V lookup: CDR1 MNHNS, CDR2 SASEGT. V was clipped by 6 bases and J by 4 bases, with 15 bases between them. The CDR3 DNA reads TGTGCCAGCAGGGACTATGAGGGGGGCTATGGCTACACCTTC. As protein: CASRDYEGGYGYTF.

The chain carries TRBV7-9 and TRBJ2-5; 8 positions agree with TRBD2. The CDR3 contains 16 residues. The trim removed 0 bases at V and 0 bases at J, leaving 3 bases unmatched. The germline CDR1 and CDR2 sequences are SEHNR and FQNEAQ (reference sequence). CDR3 in amino acids: CASSLARGGYQETQYF. The CDR3 DNA reads TGTGCCAGCAGCTTAGCTCGGGGGGGTTACCAAGAGACCCAGTACTTC.

The chain uses TRBV30 and TRBJ1-5, with D uncertain. V was clipped by 0 bases and J by 1 base, with 22 bases between them. The CDR3 is 19 residues long. Germline CDR1 reads GTSNPN; CDR2 reads SVGIG (reference sequence). The CDR3 loop is CAWSVRQESCPGSNQPQHF. The CDR3 nucleotides are TGTGCCTGGAGTGTACGCCAGGAAAGTTGTCCCGGCAGCAATCAGCCCCAGCATTTT.

The chain links TRBV11-2 to TRBJ2-5; a weak D match, TRBD1 (5 bases). This CDR3 spans 13 amino acids. Trimming left V 2 bases short and J 5 bases short, with 9 bases between. Germline V gene data show CDR1 as SGHAT and CDR2 as FQNNGV. DNA of the CDR3: TGTGCCAGCAGCTTAAGGGGCGAGGAGACCCAGTACTTC. It encodes CASSLRGEETQYF.

V is TRBV10-3 and J is TRBJ1-3; D unresolved. The germline CDR1 and CDR2 sequences are ENHRY and SYGVKD. The V end was cut by 7 bases, the J end by 0 bases, with 10 bases between. CDR3 length equals 14 residues. In DNA form, the CDR3 reads TGTGCCATCACCCCCGGCGGCTCTGGAAACACCATATATTTT. This translates into CAITPGGSGNTIYF.

J is TRBJ2-7 and V is TRBV4-2; weak D call: TRBD1 (6 bases). Germline V gene lookup returns CDR1 LGHNA and CDR2 YNFKEQ. This CDR3 contains 17 residues. V lost 4 bases, J lost 2 bases, and 21 bases lay in between. The CDR3 bases are TGTGCCAGCAGCCCCCAAGGAGGACAGCAAAGTACCTACGAGCAGTACTTC. Its translation: CASSPQGGQQSTYEQYF.

The CDR3 region is CASSQGLARTYEQYF. The CDR3 DNA reads as TGTGCCAGCAGCCAGGGACTAGCGCGTACCTACGAGCAGTACTTC. This sequence joins TRBV7-2 and TRBJ2-7, with 10 nucleotides matching TRBD2. This CDR3 spans 15 amino acids. After removal of 5 bases from V and 2 bases from J, the junction contained 6 bases not matched to a gene. Per the germline V gene, CDR1 is SGHTA and CDR2 is FQGNSA.

The rearrangement joins TRBV23-1 to TRBJ1-2; D is undetermined. TRBV23-1 is recorded as an ORF, its role being uncertain. The CDR3 has 15 amino acids. Trimming took 2 bases from V and 3 from J, leaving 13 bases between them. CDR3 sequence: CASSQMRVPDYGYTF. In nucleotides, the CDR3 is TGCGCCAGCAGTCAAATGAGGGTCCCCGACTATGGCTACACCTTC.

This clone was recorded a few times. Other DNA sequences within the sample encode an identical CDR3. The chain carries TRBV18 and TRBJ1-6; TRBD1 matches 11 bases. Germline assignment: CDR1 KGHSH and CDR2 LQKENI. V dropped 6 bases and J dropped 9; count of bases not matched to a gene: 4. The CDR3 sequence is 14 residues long. In DNA form, the CDR3 reads TGTGCCAGCTCCCCGGGACAGGGGGGTTCACCCCTCCACTTT. It encodes CASSPGQGGSPLHF.

The chain recombines TRBV4-3 with TRBJ1-2, with TRBD1 identical over 10 bases. V was clipped by 1 base and J by 4 bases; unmatched bases: 6. The CDR3 extends over 16 amino acids. Per germline, CDR1 LGHNA and CDR2 YSLEER. The CDR3 DNA is TGCGCCAGCAGCCAAGTGTTTGGGACAGGGGCCTATGGCTACACCTTC. Translating it yields CASSQVFGTGAYGYTF.

The chain links TRBV7-9 to TRBJ1-5; 7 bases map to TRBD1. V was clipped by 1 base and J by 7 bases; unmatched bases: 4. Germline CDR1 SEHNR, CDR2 FQNEAQ (reference sequence). This CDR3 is 14 amino acids long. The CDR3 sequence is CASSLGTGDQPQHF. The CDR3 DNA follows: TGTGCCAGCAGCTTAGGTACAGGGGACCAGCCCCAGCATTTT.

A single count supports this clone. The chain is built from TRBV19 and TRBJ2-5, with 13 bases aligning to TRBD2. The length of the CDR3 is 14 residues. The V segment lost 6 bases and the J segment 4 bases; nucleotides outside the gene matches: 2. Germline assignment: CDR1 LNHDA and CDR2 SQIVND (reference sequence). The CDR3 DNA sequence: TGTGCCAGTAGCCGACTAGCGGGAGGAGAGACCCAGTACTTC. This sequence encodes CASSRLAGGETQYF.